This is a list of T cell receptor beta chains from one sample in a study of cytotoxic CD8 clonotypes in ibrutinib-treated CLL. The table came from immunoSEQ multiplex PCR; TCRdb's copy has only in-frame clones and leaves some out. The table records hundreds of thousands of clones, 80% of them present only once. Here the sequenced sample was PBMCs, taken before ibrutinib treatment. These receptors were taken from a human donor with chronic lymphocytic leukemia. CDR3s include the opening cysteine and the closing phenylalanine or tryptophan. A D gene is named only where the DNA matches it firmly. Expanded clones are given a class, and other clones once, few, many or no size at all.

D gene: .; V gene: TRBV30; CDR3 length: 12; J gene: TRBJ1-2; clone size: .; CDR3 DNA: TGTGCTCACATTCGGGGACCAGATGGCTACACCTTC; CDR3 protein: CAHIRGPDGYTF
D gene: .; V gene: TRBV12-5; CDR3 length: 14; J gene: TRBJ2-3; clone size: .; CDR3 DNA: TGTGCTAGTGGTTTGGGCACCAGCACAGATACGCAGTATTTT; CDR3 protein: CASGLGTSTDTQYF
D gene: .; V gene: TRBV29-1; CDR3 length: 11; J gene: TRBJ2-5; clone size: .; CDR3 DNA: TGCAGCGTTGTGAGCAGGGCGACCCAGTACTTC; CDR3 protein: CSVVSRATQYF
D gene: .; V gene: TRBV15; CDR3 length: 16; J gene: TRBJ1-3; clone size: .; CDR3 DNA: TGTGCCACCAGCAGAGCAGGACAGCTCTCTGGAAACACCATATATTTT; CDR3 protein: CATSRAGQLSGNTIYF
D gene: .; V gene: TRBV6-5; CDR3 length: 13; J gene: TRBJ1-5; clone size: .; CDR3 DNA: TGTGCCAGCAGTTATAGAGGATCTCAGCCCCAGCATTTT; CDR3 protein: CASSYRGSQPQHF
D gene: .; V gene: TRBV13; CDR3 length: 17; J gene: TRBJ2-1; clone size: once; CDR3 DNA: TGTGCCAGCAGCACAAGGAATCGAGGCCGAGGGAACAATGAGCAGTTCTTC; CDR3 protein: CASSTRNRGRGNNEQFF
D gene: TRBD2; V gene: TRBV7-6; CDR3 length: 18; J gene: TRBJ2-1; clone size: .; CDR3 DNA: TGTGCCAGCAGCCCCAGAAGCGGGTTGCGGGAGGGAAACAATGAGCAGTTCTTC; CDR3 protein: CASSPRSGLREGNNEQFF
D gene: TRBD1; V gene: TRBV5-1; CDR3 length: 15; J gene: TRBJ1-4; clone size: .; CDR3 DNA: TGCGCCAGCAGCCCAGGGGGTCGGGCTAATGAAAAACTGTTTTTT; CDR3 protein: CASSPGGRANEKLFF
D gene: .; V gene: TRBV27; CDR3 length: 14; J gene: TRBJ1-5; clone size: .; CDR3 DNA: TGTGCCAGCACATCGTTCCAAGGCCAGCAGCCCCAGCATTTT; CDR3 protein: CASTSFQGQQPQHF
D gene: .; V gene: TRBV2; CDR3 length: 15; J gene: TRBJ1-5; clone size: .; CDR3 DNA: TGTGCCAGCAGTGAGGACACCGGTTCTTATCAGCCCCAGCATTTT; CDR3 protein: CASSEDTGSYQPQHF
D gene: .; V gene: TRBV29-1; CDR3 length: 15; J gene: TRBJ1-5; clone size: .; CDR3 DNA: TGCAGCGTTGTATGGGCCAACCTTGGCAATCAGCCCCAGCATTTT; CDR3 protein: CSVVWANLGNQPQHF
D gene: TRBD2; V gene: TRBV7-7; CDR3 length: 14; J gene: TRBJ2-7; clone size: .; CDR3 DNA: TGTGCTAGCAGCTTAGCGGGGAAGAGCAACGAGCAGTACTTC; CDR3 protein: CASSLAGKSNEQYF
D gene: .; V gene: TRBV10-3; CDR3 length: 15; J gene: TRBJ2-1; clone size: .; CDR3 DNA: TGTGCCATCAGGGGAGACTCGTCTTCCTACAATGAGCAGTTCTTC; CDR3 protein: CAIRGDSSSYNEQFF
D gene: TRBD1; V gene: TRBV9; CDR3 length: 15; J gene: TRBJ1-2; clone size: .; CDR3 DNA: TGTGCCAGCAGCGTAGGGCGGGAGGGGGCCAGTGGCTACACCTTC; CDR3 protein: CASSVGREGASGYTF
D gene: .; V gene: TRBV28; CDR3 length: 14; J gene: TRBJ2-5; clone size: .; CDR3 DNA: TGTGCCAGCAGGGCGCAGGGTGGGAGAGAGACCCAGTACTTC; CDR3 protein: CASRAQGGRETQYF
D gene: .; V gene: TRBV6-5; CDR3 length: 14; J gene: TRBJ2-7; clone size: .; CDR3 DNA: TGTGCCAGCAAGCCGGGACGGGATTTCTACGAGCAGTACTTC; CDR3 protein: CASKPGRDFYEQYF
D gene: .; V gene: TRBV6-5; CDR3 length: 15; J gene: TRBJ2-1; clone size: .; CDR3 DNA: TGTGCCAGCAGTTTCGACGGGAGCTCCTACAATGAGCAGTTCTTC; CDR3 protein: CASSFDGSSYNEQFF
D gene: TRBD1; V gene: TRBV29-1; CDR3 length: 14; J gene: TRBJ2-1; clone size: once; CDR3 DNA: TGCAGCGTAGAGGGACAGGGGTACTTCCCTGAGCAGTTCTTC; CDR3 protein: CSVEGQGYFPEQFF
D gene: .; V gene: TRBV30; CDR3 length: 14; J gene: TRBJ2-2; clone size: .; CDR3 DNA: TGTGCCTGGAGTGTAGGGGTTGTGACCGGGGAGCTGTTTTTT; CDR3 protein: CAWSVGVVTGELFF
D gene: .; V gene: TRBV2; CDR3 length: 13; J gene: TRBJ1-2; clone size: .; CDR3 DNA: TGTGCCAGCAGTGAGGGCGCCGTATGGGGCTACACCTTC; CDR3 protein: CASSEGAVWGYTF
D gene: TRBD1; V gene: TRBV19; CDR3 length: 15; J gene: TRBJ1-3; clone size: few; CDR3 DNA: TGTGCCAGTAGCAAAACACCGACAGGGGTGAACACCATATATTTT; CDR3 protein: CASSKTPTGVNTIYF
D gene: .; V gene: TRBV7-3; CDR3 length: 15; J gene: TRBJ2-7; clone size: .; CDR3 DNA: TGTGCCAGCAGCTTACTCCCAGCCCGCCACCAAGAGCAGTACTTC; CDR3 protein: CASSLLPARHQEQYF
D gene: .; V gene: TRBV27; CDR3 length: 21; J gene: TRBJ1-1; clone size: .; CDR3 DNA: TGTGCCAGCAGTTTATCTTTTGTCTACGGCGAACAGGCAAAATTGAACACTGAAGCTTTCTTT; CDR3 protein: CASSLSFVYGEQAKLNTEAFF
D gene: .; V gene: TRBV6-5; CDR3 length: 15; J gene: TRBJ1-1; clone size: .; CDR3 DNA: TGTGCCAGCAGTCGTAGGAGGGCGGGGAACACTGAAGCTTTCTTT; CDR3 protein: CASSRRRAGNTEAFF
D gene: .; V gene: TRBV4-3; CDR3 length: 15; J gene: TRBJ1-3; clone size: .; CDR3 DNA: TGCGCCAGCAGCCAAGAACTAGACTCTGGAAACACCATATATTTT; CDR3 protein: CASSQELDSGNTIYF
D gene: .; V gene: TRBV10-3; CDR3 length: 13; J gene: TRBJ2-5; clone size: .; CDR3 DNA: TGTGCCACCCTGGGTGGGTCGGCAGAGACCCAGTACTTC; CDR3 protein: CATLGGSAETQYF
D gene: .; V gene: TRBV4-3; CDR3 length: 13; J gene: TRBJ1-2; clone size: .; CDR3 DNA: TGCGCCAGCAGCCAAGATTGGGACTATTACTACACCTTC; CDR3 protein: CASSQDWDYYYTF
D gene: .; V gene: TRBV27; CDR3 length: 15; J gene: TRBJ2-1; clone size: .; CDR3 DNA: TGTGCCAGCAGTTTACGAGACACACTACAGGATGAGCAGTTCTTC; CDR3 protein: CASSLRDTLQDEQFF
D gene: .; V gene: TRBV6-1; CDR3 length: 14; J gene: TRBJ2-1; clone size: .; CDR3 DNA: TGTGCCAGCAGTGGCTTTAGCTCCTACAATGAGCAGTTCTTC; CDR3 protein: CASSGFSSYNEQFF
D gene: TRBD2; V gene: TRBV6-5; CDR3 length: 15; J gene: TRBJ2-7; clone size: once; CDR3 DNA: TGTGCCAGCAGTTACTCAGCGGGAGGAGGGGTCGAGCAGTACTTC; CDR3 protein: CASSYSAGGGVEQYF
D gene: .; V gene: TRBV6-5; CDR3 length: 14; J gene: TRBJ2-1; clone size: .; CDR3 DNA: TGTGCCAGCAGTTACTCGAGAAGGACGTTGGAGCAGTTCTTC; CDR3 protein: CASSYSRRTLEQFF
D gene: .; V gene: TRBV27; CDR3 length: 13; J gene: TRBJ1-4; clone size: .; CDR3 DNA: TGTGCCAGCAGCCTCCGTGGTAATGAAAAACTGTTTTTT; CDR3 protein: CASSLRGNEKLFF